The next 7 T cell receptor beta chains were all read from a single sample in a study of blood T cell repertoires in COVID-19. Profiled with immunoSEQ multiplex PCR; TCRdb holds only in-frame clones, not every one. The data hold 150,000 to 180,000 clones, with about four fifths observed a single time. Input material: peripheral blood. Source of these receptors: a woman aged 55 to 70 with acute or convalescent COVID-19.

This chain connects TRBV4-1 to TRBJ1-6; TRBD1 is a possible D gene (5 bases). V lost 4 bases, J lost 8 bases, and 9 bases lay in between. The CDR3 loop spans 13 amino acids. CDR1 is MGHRA and CDR2 is YSYEKL in the germline V gene. The chain's CDR3 is CASSPFRDSPLHF. As DNA, the CDR3 is TGCGCCAGCAGCCCTTTCAGGGATTCACCCCTCCACTTT.

This sequence joins TRBV5-1 and TRBJ2-5; D is possibly TRBD1 (6 bases). This CDR3 has 14 amino acids. Trimming shortened V by 4 bases and J by 5 bases, and 15 bases separated the two germline ends. Germline assignment: CDR1 SGHRS and CDR2 YFSETQ. The CDR3 nucleotides are TGCGCCAGCAGCCCGACAGGAGTGCTCGAGACCCAGTACTTC. It yields the protein CASSPTGVLETQYF.

The V call is TRBV7-9, the J call TRBJ1-4; 7 nucleotides line up with TRBD1. Germline V gene data show CDR1 as SEHNR and CDR2 as FQNEAQ (reference sequence). J gave up 7 bases and V 5 bases, and 13 bases lay outside the gene matches. The CDR3 has 16 amino acids. The CDR3 spells CASSEGTAGSSEKLFF. CDR3 nucleotide sequence: TGTGCCAGCAGCGAGGGGACAGCAGGATCGTCTGAAAAACTGTTTTTT.

J is TRBJ2-5 and V is TRBV10-3, with 11 bases fitting TRBD2. Trimming at V came to 0 bases and at J to 1 base, leaving 1 base not matched to a gene. There are 16 residues in the CDR3. Germline V CDR1 and CDR2: ENHRY, SYGVKD. The CDR3 loop is CAISESLAGGQETQYF. DNA for the CDR3: TGTGCCATCAGTGAGTCCCTAGCGGGGGGCCAAGAGACCCAGTACTTC.

The chain has TRBV3-1 (or the pseudogene TRBV3-2) and TRBJ1-3; TRBD1 agrees at 8 bases. CDR1 and CDR2 (germline): LGHDT, YNNKEL (reference sequence). The V segment lost 3 bases and the J segment 0 bases; nucleotides outside the gene matches: 10. This CDR3 has 18 residues. The CDR3 region is CASSQPGQALSSGNTIYF. CDR3 nucleotides: TGTGCCAGCAGCCAGCCGGGACAGGCCCTGAGCTCTGGAAACACCATATATTTT.

CDR3 sequence (DNA): TGTGCCAGTAGTGTCCGGACAGGGCCATGGTCCCAGTACTTC. Its protein product is CASSVRTGPWSQYF. The V and J genes are TRBV19 and TRBJ2-5, with 8 bases fitting TRBD1. This CDR3 has 14 residues. Germline trimming cut 5 bases from V and 9 bases from J; bases unmatched to any gene: 11. CDR1 is LNHDA and CDR2 is SQIVND in the germline V gene (reference sequence). The variable domain in full, with the rest retrieved from reference TRBV19 and TRBJ2-5, is DGGITQSPKYLFRKEGQNVTLSCEQNLNHDAMYWYRQDPGQGLRLIYYSQIVNDFQKGDIAEGYSVSREKKESFPLTVTSAQKNPTAFYLCASSVRTGPWSQYFGPGTRLLVL.

The rearrangement uses TRBV19 and TRBJ1-1; D uncertain. The CDR3 has 13 residues. Trimming shortened V by 4 bases and J by 0 bases, and 6 bases separated the two germline ends. The germline V gene has CDR1 LNHDA and CDR2 SQIVND (reference sequence). CDR3: CASSTQMNTEAFF. In nucleotides, the CDR3 is TGTGCCAGTAGTACCCAAATGAACACTGAAGCTTTCTTT. Together with reference TRBV19 and TRBJ1-1, the CDR3 gives the full variable domain: DGGITQSPKYLFRKEGQNVTLSCEQNLNHDAMYWYRQDPGQGLRLIYYSQIVNDFQKGDIAEGYSVSREKKESFPLTVTSAQKNPTAFYLCASSTQMNTEAFFGQGTRLTVV.